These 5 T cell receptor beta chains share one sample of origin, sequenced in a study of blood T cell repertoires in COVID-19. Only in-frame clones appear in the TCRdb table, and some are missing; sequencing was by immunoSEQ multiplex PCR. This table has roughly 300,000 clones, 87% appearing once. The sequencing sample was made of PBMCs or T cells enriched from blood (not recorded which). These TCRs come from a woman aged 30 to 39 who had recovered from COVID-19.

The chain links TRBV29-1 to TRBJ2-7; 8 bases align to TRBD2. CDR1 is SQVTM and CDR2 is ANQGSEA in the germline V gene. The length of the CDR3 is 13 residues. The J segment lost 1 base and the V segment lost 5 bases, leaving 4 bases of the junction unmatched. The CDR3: CSVTTSGSYEQYF. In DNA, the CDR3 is TGCAGCGTTACAACTAGCGGATCCTACGAGCAGTACTTC.

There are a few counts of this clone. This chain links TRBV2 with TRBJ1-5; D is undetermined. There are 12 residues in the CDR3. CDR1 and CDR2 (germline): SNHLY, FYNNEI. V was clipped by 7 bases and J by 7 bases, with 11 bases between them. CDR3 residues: CASKRERQPQHF. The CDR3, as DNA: TGTGCCAGCAAAAGGGAGAGACAGCCCCAGCATTTT.

The CDR3 reads CASSQGAYGYTF. The CDR3 nucleotides are TGTGCCAGCAGCCAGGGGGCCTATGGCTACACCTTC. V usage is TRBV14 and J usage is TRBJ1-2; the D gene is possibly TRBD1 (6 bases). The germline gives CDR1 SGHDN, CDR2 FVKESK. The length of the CDR3 is 12 residues. The V end was cut by 3 bases, the J end by 4 bases, with 6 bases between.

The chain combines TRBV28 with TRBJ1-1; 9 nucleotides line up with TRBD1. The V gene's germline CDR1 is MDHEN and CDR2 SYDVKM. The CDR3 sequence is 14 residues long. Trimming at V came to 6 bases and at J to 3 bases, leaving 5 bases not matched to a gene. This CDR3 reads CASRVQGADTEAFF. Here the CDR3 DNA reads TGTGCCAGCAGGGTACAGGGGGCTGACACTGAAGCTTTCTTT.

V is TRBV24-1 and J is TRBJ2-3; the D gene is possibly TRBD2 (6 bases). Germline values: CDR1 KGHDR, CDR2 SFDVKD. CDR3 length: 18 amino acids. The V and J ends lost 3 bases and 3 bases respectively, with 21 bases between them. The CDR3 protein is CATSDPTHNLGGTDTQYF. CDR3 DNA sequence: TGTGCCACCAGTGATCCGACCCACAACCTGGGGGGAACAGATACGCAGTATTTT.